Reported below is one TCR beta chain. Its target is not known. An end of the junction differs from the germline gene, which may be a read error. This sample was included in a study of cytomegalovirus exposure and HLA in healthy donors. Study-wide results and limits: Later analysis suggested most CMV-associated TCR beta chains were HLA-restricted. The authors judged a highly shared variant cluster likely a sequencing artifact. Follow-up analysis found HLA locus-dependent TCR association rates, highest for DRB1 and lowest for HLA-C.

This CDR3 has 13 residues. In germline, CDR1 is SEHNR, CDR2 FQNEAQ (reference sequence). The PCR had 60 Vbeta and 13 Jbeta primers. Repertoires were generated with immunoSEQ multiplex PCR, while TCRdb's copy carries only in-frame clones and drops some. This sample has a few hundred thousand clones, with about 77% found just once. The chain links TRBV7-9 to TRBJ2-3; tentative D call: TRBD2 (5 bases). This TCR came from a woman aged 30 to 39 in good health and CMV-seronegative. Specimen: PBMCs. CDR3 nucleotide sequence: TGTTCCAGCAGCTTCGGGAACTTAGATGCGCAGTATTTT. Translating it yields CSSSFGNLDAQYF.